The 18 T cell receptor beta chains in this list originate from one sample, sequenced in a study of T cell responses to AZD1222 COVID-19 vaccine. The data were produced by immunoSEQ multiplex PCR, yet TCRdb's version contains in-frame clones alone and is incomplete. The table includes 100,000 or so clones, around nine tenths detected once. Material: peripheral blood, obtained on day 0 of AZD1222 vaccination. The receptors were gathered from an adult in good health.

The chain is built from TRBV4-1 and TRBJ2-2; a weak D match, TRBD1 (5 bases). Germline V gene lookup returns CDR1 MGHRA and CDR2 YSYEKL. Trimming left V 4 bases short and J 6 bases short, with 15 bases between. The CDR3 is made up of 15 amino acids. The CDR3 coding sequence is TGCGCCAGCAGCCTCAATCTAGTCAGGGCCGGGGAGCTGTTTTTT. Its protein product is CASSLNLVRAGELFF.

This chain uses TRBV6-5 with TRBJ1-4; D remains ambiguous. V lost 6 bases to trimming and J lost 4 bases, with 3 bases between them. The CDR3 has 11 residues. Per germline, CDR1 MNHEY and CDR2 SVGAGI. This CDR3 is CASRVNEKLFF. CDR3 nucleotides: TGTGCCAGCAGGGTTAATGAAAAACTGTTTTTT.

This chain connects TRBV6-5 to TRBJ2-1, with no clear D. Germline CDR1 and CDR2: MNHEY and SVGAGI. V shed 6 bases and J shed 4 bases, with 7 bases lying between them. The length of the CDR3 is 12 residues. In nucleotides, the CDR3 is TGTGCCAGCAGGGCGGAATACAATGAGCAGTTCTTC. Translating gives CASRAEYNEQFF.

The genes are TRBV5-4 and TRBJ2-7; D is perhaps TRBD1 or TRBD2 (7 bases each). Between the trimmed V and J ends, which lost 5 bases and 1 base, there was a span of 16 bases. Germline CDR1 and CDR2: SGHNT and YYREEE (reference sequence). This CDR3 is 15 amino acids long. The CDR3 protein is CASRGEGAGSYEQYF. CDR3 sequence (DNA): TGTGCCAGCAGGGGGGAGGGGGCCGGATCCTACGAGCAGTACTTC.

This clone was observed once. The chain carries TRBV28 and TRBJ1-5; D perhaps matches TRBD1 (6 bases). The V gene's germline CDR1 is MDHEN and CDR2 SYDVKM. Trimming shortened V by 5 bases and J by 13 bases, and 15 bases separated the two germline ends. The CDR3 loop spans 12 amino acids. The CDR3 region is CASSPIGTRQHF. DNA of the CDR3: TGTGCCAGCAGTCCGATCGGGACAAGACAGCATTTT. Full variable domain (remainder filled in from reference TRBV28 and TRBJ1-5): DVKVTQSSRYLVKRTGEKVFLECVQDMDHENMFWYRQDPGLGLRLIYFSYDVKMKEKGDIPEGYSVSREKKERFSLILESASTNQTSMYLCASSPIGTRQHFGDGTRLSIL.

The chain employs TRBV5-1 and TRBJ1-1; D gene ambiguous. V was cut by 4 bases and J by 8 bases, with 18 bases left in between. Germline-derived CDR1 and CDR2 are SGHRS and YFSETQ. The CDR3 sequence is 14 residues long. In DNA, the CDR3 is TGCGCCAGCAGCATGGGTGGTGGATCGACCGAAGCTTTCTTT. Translation: CASSMGGGSTEAFF.

This rearrangement joins TRBV18 to TRBJ1-4, with TRBD1 as a possible D gene (5 bases). Germline loops: CDR1 KGHSH, CDR2 LQKENI. The CDR3 loop spans 14 amino acids. Trimming took 0 bases from V and 8 from J, leaving 10 bases between them. The DNA of the CDR3 is TGTGCCAGCTCACCACCGACAGTGGGGGAAAAACTGTTTTTT. It yields the protein CASSPPTVGEKLFF. Using reference TRBV18 and TRBJ1-4 for the parts outside the CDR3, the full variable domain is NAGVMQNPRHLVRRRGQEARLRCSPMKGHSHVYWYRQLPEEGLKFMVYLQKENIIDESGMPKERFSAEFPKEGPSILRIQQVVRGDSAAYFCASSPPTVGEKLFFGSGTQLSVL.

The rearrangement joins TRBV6-2 or TRBV6-3 to TRBJ2-5, with D perhaps matching TRBD2 (6 bases). Trimming shortened V by 0 bases and J by 2 bases, and 28 bases separated the two germline ends. The V gene's germline CDR1 is MNHEY and CDR2 SVGEGT. The CDR3 consists of 21 residues. The CDR3 DNA sequence: TGTGCCAGCAGTTACTCGAACCAGAGAATTTATAGCGGAAGTATACAAGAGACCCAGTACTTC. Protein product: CASSYSNQRIYSGSIQETQYF.

V is TRBV28 and J is TRBJ1-1; 9 bases match TRBD1. Germline CDR1 and CDR2: MDHEN and SYDVKM. The V and J ends lost 9 bases and 0 bases, in that order; junction bases with no gene match: 5. CDR3 size: 14 residues. The CDR3 protein is CASRQGGMNTEAFF. CDR3 nucleotides: TGTGCCAGTAGACAGGGGGGCATGAACACTGAAGCTTTCTTT.

This rearrangement joins TRBV6-2 or TRBV6-3 to TRBJ2-1; no clear D. CDR3 length equals 15 residues. Trimming stripped 6 bases from V and 1 base from J, with 13 bases between. Germline V gives CDR1 MNHEY, CDR2 SVGEGT. The CDR3 DNA reads TGTGCCAGCAGCCGCGACTCCCCGTCCTACAATGAGCAGTTCTTC. Translating it yields CASSRDSPSYNEQFF.

CDR3 residues: CASSWDRRHNEQFF. The CDR3 nucleotides are TGTGCCAGCAGTTGGGATCGCCGCCACAATGAGCAGTTCTTC. The V call is TRBV7-9, the J call TRBJ2-1; D gene unclear. This CDR3 is built from 14 residues. Germline loops: CDR1 SEHNR, CDR2 FQNEAQ (reference sequence). Trimming pared 6 bases from V and 5 bases from J, leaving 14 bases between.

The rearrangement uses TRBV6-6 and TRBJ2-4; 12 bases agree with TRBD2. The germline V gene has CDR1 MNHNY and CDR2 SVGAGI (reference sequence). The CDR3 is 16 amino acids. The V gene end was trimmed by 4 bases and the J gene end by 7 bases; junction bases not matched to a gene: 8. The CDR3 DNA reads TGTGCCAGCAGTTCGCCGACTAGCGGGGGCGGGAACATTCAGTACTTC. This gives the protein CASSSPTSGGGNIQYF.

The chain uses TRBV10-2 and TRBJ2-4, with 10 bases aligning to TRBD1. With V trimmed by 8 bases and J by 8 bases, 12 bases remained unmatched. This CDR3 comprises 15 residues. Per germline, CDR1 WSHSY and CDR2 SAAADI. This chain's CDR3 is CASRPGQGPLDIQYF. Written as DNA, the CDR3 is TGCGCCAGCCGTCCGGGACAGGGGCCTTTAGACATTCAGTACTTC.

This clone was picked up one time. This chain connects TRBV7-2 to TRBJ1-5, with a tentative D call TRBD1 (5 bases). Trimming removed 6 bases at V and 5 bases at J, with 11 bases between. The germline V gene encodes CDR1 SGHTA and CDR2 FQGNSA. This CDR3 region has 13 residues. CDR3 nucleotide sequence: TGTGCCAGCAGTTGGGACCGAGATCAGCCCCAGCATTTT. This encodes CASSWDRDQPQHF. The entire variable domain, with the rest obtained from reference TRBV7-2 and TRBJ1-5, is as follows: GAGVSQSPSNKVTEKGKDVELRCDPISGHTALYWYRQSLGQGLEFLIYFQGNSAPDKSGLPSDRFSAERTGGSVSTLTIQRTQQEDSAVYLCASSWDRDQPQHFGDGTRLSIL.

Only one count was recorded for this clone. V usage is TRBV6-5 and J usage is TRBJ2-2; D gene unclear. V shed 10 bases and J shed 1 base, with 10 bases lying between them. Germline lookup yields CDR1 MNHEY and CDR2 SVGAGI. CDR3 length equals 13 residues. The CDR3 sequence: CATPLLNTGELFF. The CDR3, as DNA: TGTGCCACCCCATTACTGAACACCGGGGAGCTGTTTTTT.

V and J are TRBV6-5 and TRBJ1-1, with TRBD1 matching over 7 bases. This CDR3 is built from 15 residues. The V gene's germline CDR1 is MNHEY and CDR2 SVGAGI. Losses at the gene ends were 4 bases for V and 3 bases for J; bases not matched to a gene: 8. CDR3 in DNA: TGTGCCAGCAGTTCTCCAGGGGGGAGGCACACTGAAGCTTTCTTT. It codes for CASSSPGGRHTEAFF.

This rearrangement joins TRBV5-1 to TRBJ1-4; D may be TRBD1 (6 bases). Germline CDR1 is SGHRS and CDR2 is YFSETQ. The V end lost 0 bases, the J end lost 3 bases, and 12 bases lay between the germline ends. CDR3 length: 16 amino acids. The CDR3 sequence is CASSLALGAANEKLFF. In DNA form, the CDR3 reads TGCGCCAGCAGCTTGGCCTTGGGGGCGGCTAATGAAAAACTGTTTTTT.

This clone was found a few times. The V and J genes are TRBV19 and TRBJ1-4; a possible D gene is TRBD1 (5 bases). Germline assignment: CDR1 LNHDA and CDR2 SQIVND (reference sequence). Trimming took off 6 bases at V and 0 bases at J, with 14 bases between the two ends. CDR3 size: 16 residues. CDR3 DNA sequence: TGTGCCAGTAGGGGAACGTCGGGGGCAACTAATGAAAAACTGTTTTTT. This codes for CASRGTSGATNEKLFF.